Below, 24 T cell receptor beta chains from the same sample are listed, as sequenced in a study of shared clonotypes between healthy human individuals. The protocol was immunoSEQ multiplex PCR, while the TCRdb copy is restricted to in-frame clones and leaves out a portion. The data contain 450,000 to 650,000 clones, roughly 79% of them singletons. Sequenced: PBMCs. The source of these receptors is a woman aged 40-49 years in good health. Some clones in this sample may be carry-over from other donors' samples.

This chain joins TRBV7-2 and TRBJ2-2; D is unclear. The V end was cut by 5 bases, the J end by 6 bases, with 4 bases between. The CDR3 covers 11 residues. Germline CDR1 reads SGHTA; CDR2 reads FQGNSA. The CDR3 loop reads CASSRPGELFF. The CDR3 DNA is TGTGCCAGCAGCCGTCCCGGGGAGCTGTTTTTT.

The CDR3 protein is CASSFTFSEARETQYF. In DNA form, the CDR3 reads TGTGCCAGCAGCTTCACCTTTAGTGAAGCTAGAGAGACCCAGTACTTC. The chain has TRBV7-6 and TRBJ2-5, with D unclear. The length of the CDR3 is 16 residues. Germline V CDR1 and CDR2: SGHVS, FNYEAQ. V was trimmed by 3 bases and J by 4 bases, leaving 18 bases between them.

To note about this clone: This sample also contains other DNA sequences that code for the same CDR3. The V gene is TRBV27, the J gene TRBJ1-2; 8 positions agree with TRBD1. CDR3 length: 15 amino acids. CDR1 and CDR2 (germline): MNHEY, SMNVEV (reference sequence). The V segment lost 4 bases and the J segment 7 bases; nucleotides outside the gene matches: 11. The CDR3 spells CASSSDRAVVGGYTF. The CDR3 DNA reads TGTGCCAGCAGTTCGGACAGGGCGGTAGTAGGTGGCTACACCTTC.

The genes are TRBV6-5 and TRBJ1-2, with no clear D. V lost 0 bases, J lost 8 bases, and 16 bases lay in between. There are 15 residues in the CDR3. Germline V gene sequence: CDR1 MNHEY, CDR2 SVGAGI. In DNA form, the CDR3 reads TGTGCCAGCAGTTACTCGACGGGGAAATCAAACGGCTACACCTTC. This encodes CASSYSTGKSNGYTF.

Notes on this clone: Distinct nucleotide sequences in the sample also encode this CDR3. This rearrangement joins TRBV6-1 to TRBJ1-5; maybe TRBD1 (5 bases). The CDR3 sequence is 14 residues long. Germline CDR1 reads MNHNS; CDR2 reads SASEGT. Trimming took 4 bases from V and 2 from J, leaving 9 bases between them. This CDR3 reads CASSGRGGNQPQHF. The CDR3 DNA sequence: TGTGCCAGCAGTGGTAGGGGTGGCAATCAGCCCCAGCATTTT.

This rearrangement joins TRBV7-9 to TRBJ2-7; 9 bases align to TRBD2. V gave up 5 bases and J gave up 3 bases; unmatched junction bases: 11. The CDR3 is 16 amino acids. Germline CDR1 reads SEHNR; CDR2 reads FQNEAQ (reference sequence). The CDR3 protein is CASSLGSGLASYEQYF. CDR3 sequence (DNA): TGTGCCAGCAGCCTAGGCTCAGGACTAGCGAGCTACGAGCAGTACTTC.

In this sample, this clone turned up a few times. The chain uses TRBV5-5 and TRBJ2-1; D may be TRBD2 (5 bases). This CDR3 has 15 residues. Germline CDR1 and CDR2: SGHKS and YYEKEE (reference sequence). Trimming removed 2 bases at V and 10 bases at J, with 19 bases between. This CDR3 is CASSLRADSTPEQFF. In DNA form, the CDR3 reads TGTGCCAGCAGCTTAAGAGCGGATTCCACCCCGGAGCAGTTCTTC.

The chain has TRBV6-1 and TRBJ2-3; TRBD2 aligns across 8 bases. Trimming took 1 base from V and 6 from J; bases not matched to a gene: 6. The CDR3 runs 15 residues. Germline loops: CDR1 MNHNS, CDR2 SASEGT. CDR3: CASSEGSGAADTQYF. In DNA, the CDR3 is TGTGCCAGCAGTGAAGGTAGCGGGGCAGCGGATACGCAGTATTTT.

CDR3 region: CASSLGSIRGRFYEQYF. DNA for the CDR3: TGCGCCAGCAGCTTGGGTTCGATCAGGGGGCGCTTTTACGAGCAGTACTTC. The chain recombines TRBV5-1 with TRBJ2-7; 8 bases match TRBD1. Germline CDR1 SGHRS, CDR2 YFSETQ. V shed 0 bases and J 4 bases; nucleotides not matched to a gene: 12. The CDR3 sequence is 17 residues long.

The chain couples TRBV28 to TRBJ1-4; no clear D. CDR3 size: 15 residues. Trimming shortened V by 2 bases and J by 5 bases, and 12 bases separated the two germline ends. CDR1 is MDHEN, CDR2 SYDVKM, per germline. The CDR3 sequence is CASSLEVRKNEKLFF. The CDR3, as DNA: TGTGCCAGCAGTTTAGAGGTGCGGAAGAATGAAAAACTGTTTTTT.

The CDR3 bases are TGTGCCAGCAGCTTATTCCTAGCGGGAGCGGGGTTTGAGACCCAGTACTTC. This codes for CASSLFLAGAGFETQYF. The V call is TRBV7-8, the J call TRBJ2-5; TRBD2 matches 10 bases. CDR1 is SGHVS, CDR2 FQNEAQ, per germline. V lost 2 bases to trimming and J lost 5 bases; unmatched junction nucleotides: 11. There are 17 residues in the CDR3. Looking up the rest from reference TRBV7-8 and TRBJ2-5 gives the full variable domain: GAGVSQSPRYKVAKRGQDVALRCDPISGHVSLFWYQQALGQGPEFLTYFQNEAQLDKSGLPSDRFFAERPEGSVSTLKIQRTQQEDSAVYLCASSLFLAGAGFETQYFGPGTRLLVL.

This clone is a singleton in its sample. The chain has TRBV18 and TRBJ1-2, with 8 bases matching TRBD1. The CDR3 is 16 amino acids. Germline CDR1 is KGHSH and CDR2 is LQKENI. V was pared by 1 base and J by 6 bases, with 10 bases of the junction left unmatched. This CDR3 is CASSPRDRPRLDGYTF. Written as DNA, the CDR3 is TGTGCCAGCTCACCACGGGACAGGCCCCGTCTTGATGGCTACACCTTC.

This clone came up a few times. The gene calls are TRBV7-6 and TRBJ1-4; possible D gene TRBD1, 5 bases. Germline values: CDR1 SGHVS, CDR2 FNYEAQ. This CDR3 is built from 18 residues. V lost 0 bases to trimming and J lost 0 bases, with 14 bases between them. This chain's CDR3 is CASSLAHGGLSTNEKLFF. Here the CDR3 DNA reads TGTGCCAGCAGCTTAGCGCACGGGGGTCTATCAACTAATGAAAAACTGTTTTTT. The full variable domain, completed using reference TRBV7-6 and TRBJ1-4, is GAGVSQSPRYKVTKRGQDVALRCDPISGHVSLYWYRQALGQGPEFLTYFNYEAQQDKSGLPNDRFSAERPEGSISTLTIQRTEQRDSAMYRCASSLAHGGLSTNEKLFFGSGTQLSVL.

The genes are TRBV29-1 and TRBJ2-1; possibly TRBD2 for D (5 bases). Germline CDR1 reads SQVTM; CDR2 reads ANQGSEA. The germline V and J ends were trimmed by 4 bases and 0 bases, with 13 bases remaining between them. CDR3 length: 15 residues. Here the CDR3 reads CSVVGFTSSYNEQFF. CDR3 DNA: TGCAGCGTTGTCGGATTTACTAGCTCCTACAATGAGCAGTTCTTC.

The genes are TRBV19 and TRBJ2-1; the D gene is possibly TRBD1 (8 bases). Germline CDR1 is LNHDA and CDR2 is SQIVND (reference sequence). The length of the CDR3 is 14 residues. V was cut by 7 bases and J by 7 bases, with 17 bases left in between. The CDR3 here is CASTRDRTRNEQFF. The CDR3 nucleotides read TGTGCCAGTACTCGGGACAGGACTAGGAATGAGCAGTTCTTC. Complete variable domain (other parts from reference TRBV19 and TRBJ2-1): DGGITQSPKYLFRKEGQNVTLSCEQNLNHDAMYWYRQDPGQGLRLIYYSQIVNDFQKGDIAEGYSVSREKKESFPLTVTSAQKNPTAFYLCASTRDRTRNEQFFGPGTRLTVL.

The V and J genes are TRBV11-2 and TRBJ2-1, with 8 bases that match TRBD2. The CDR3 has 16 amino acids. Looked up from germline, CDR1 is SGHAT and CDR2 is FQNNGV. Trimming took 5 bases from V and 9 from J; bases not matched to a gene: 15. CDR3 protein: CASSPSPPGGLGEQFF. The CDR3 DNA reads TGTGCCAGCAGCCCTTCCCCCCCGGGAGGGCTGGGTGAGCAGTTCTTC. Full variable domain (remainder filled in from reference TRBV11-2 and TRBJ2-1): EAGVAQSPRYKIIEKRQSVAFWCNPISGHATLYWYQQILGQGPKLLIQFQNNGVVDDSQLPKDRFSAERLKGVDSTLKIQPAKLEDSAVYLCASSPSPPGGLGEQFFGPGTRLTVL.

The rearrangement links TRBV4-1 to TRBJ2-7, with a tentative D call TRBD1 (5 bases). This CDR3 has 17 residues. The germline CDR1 and CDR2 sequences are MGHRA and YSYEKL. The V end was cut by 4 bases, the J end by 3 bases, with 22 bases between. CDR3 sequence: CASSPIGAVSGLYEQYF. The CDR3 region has the DNA TGCGCCAGCAGCCCTATAGGGGCGGTTAGTGGCCTCTACGAGCAGTACTTC.

This clone was counted ten times or more. Additional DNA sequences in this sample encode the identical CDR3. The chain employs TRBV6-5 and TRBJ2-2; D could derive from TRBD1 or TRBD2 (5 bases each). This CDR3 comprises 12 residues. The V gene's germline CDR1 is MNHEY and CDR2 SVGAGI. The V end lost 5 bases, the J end lost 6 bases, and 7 bases lay between the germline ends. The CDR3 nucleotides read TGTGCCAGCAGTCAGGGACCCGGGGAGCTGTTTTTT. It encodes CASSQGPGELFF.

The chain carries TRBV4-1 and TRBJ2-1, with 8 nucleotides matching TRBD1. The CDR3 contains 15 residues. Trimming at V came to 1 base and at J to 4 bases, leaving 3 bases not matched to a gene. Germline lookup yields CDR1 MGHRA and CDR2 YSYEKL. The CDR3 here is CASSQGDRQYNEQFF. As DNA, the CDR3 is TGCGCCAGCAGCCAAGGGGACAGGCAATACAATGAGCAGTTCTTC.

This clone appeared many times. V usage is TRBV19 and J usage is TRBJ1-3; D is unresolved. The CDR3 runs 13 residues. V gave up 6 bases and J gave up 0 bases, with 6 bases separating them. Germline V gene sequence: CDR1 LNHDA, CDR2 SQIVND (reference sequence). The CDR3 coding sequence is TGTGCCAGTAGAAGGTACTCTGGAAACACCATATATTTT. This sequence encodes CASRRYSGNTIYF.

This rearrangement joins TRBV4-3 to TRBJ1-5; no firm D call. The CDR3 extends over 15 amino acids. V lost 0 bases to trimming and J lost 6 bases, with 12 bases between them. Germline CDR1 reads LGHNA; CDR2 reads YSLEER. The CDR3 DNA sequence: TGCGCCAGCAGCCAAGATTACGGGGAAATTCAGCCCCAGCATTTT. Translation gives CASSQDYGEIQPQHF.

The chain has TRBV11-2 and TRBJ2-7, with D possibly being TRBD1 (5 bases). The CDR3 loop spans 15 amino acids. From germline, CDR1 is SGHAT and CDR2 FQNNGV. The ends were cut back, 5 bases at V and 2 bases at J, with 16 bases in the middle. The CDR3 DNA is TGTGCCAGCAGCCCGAATTACGACAGTACCTACGAGCAGTACTTC. It is translated as CASSPNYDSTYEQYF.

This rearrangement joins TRBV19 to TRBJ2-6, with D perhaps matching TRBD2 (7 bases). With 11 bases removed from V and 1 base from J, the gap between germline ends came to 24 bases. The CDR3 length is 18 residues. Germline V CDR1 and CDR2: LNHDA, SQIVND (reference sequence). CDR3 amino acids: CASRAFRGGISGANVLTF. The DNA for the CDR3 is TGTGCCTCGAGGGCCTTTAGGGGGGGCATTTCTGGGGCCAACGTCCTGACTTTC.

Points on this clone: The junction departs from germline at one end; a sequencing error may be responsible. The V gene is TRBV29-1, the J gene TRBJ2-1; a possible D gene is TRBD2 (5 bases). Per germline, CDR1 SQVTM and CDR2 ANQGSEA. The CDR3 has 14 residues. The CDR3 bases are TGCAGCGTTAAAGACTATCGTGGGGTAAATGAGCAGTTCTTC. It encodes CSVKDYRGVNEQFF.